This T cell receptor (beta chain) stems from a study of blood T cell repertoires in COVID-19. Study-level background: Sites across the United States, Italy and Spain contributed samples from acute and convalescent COVID-19.

This CDR3 contains 14 residues. CDR1 and CDR2 from the germline V gene are SGHTA and FQGNSA. The ends were cut back, 1 base at V and 4 bases at J, with 10 bases in the middle. Assay used: immunoSEQ multiplex PCR; TCRdb lists only in-frame clones, some missing. Altogether some 140,000 clones are present, 70% to 85% being singletons, with the ten largest covering 29%. Sequencing used peripheral blood. The chain carries TRBV7-2 and TRBJ2-5, with D unresolved. This clonotype was sampled from a woman aged 60-75 years with acute or convalescent COVID-19. The CDR3 loop reads CASSLVGPGETQYF. The DNA for the CDR3 is TGTGCCAGCAGCTTAGTCGGCCCAGGAGAGACCCAGTACTTC.